A single sample is the source of the 3 T cell receptor beta chains below, sequenced in a study of blood T cell repertoires in COVID-19. The protocol was immunoSEQ multiplex PCR, while the TCRdb copy is restricted to in-frame clones and leaves out a portion. The data contain some 190,000 clones, around 84% of them singletons. The specimen sequenced was PBMCs or T cells enriched from blood (not recorded which). All receptors come from a woman aged 25 to 39 who had been exposed to COVID-19.

This chain joins TRBV14 and TRBJ1-1, with 8 bases identical to TRBD1. CDR3 length: 15 residues. Germline-derived CDR1 and CDR2 are SGHDN and FVKESK. V shed 2 bases and J 3 bases; nucleotides not matched to a gene: 5. The CDR3 protein is CASSQWTGRDTEAFF. As DNA, the CDR3 is TGTGCCAGCAGCCAATGGACAGGGAGGGACACTGAAGCTTTCTTT.

The chain is built from TRBV7-9 and TRBJ2-6, with D unresolved. The CDR3 is 16 residues long. V was clipped by 2 bases and J by 0 bases, with 8 bases between them. The V gene's germline CDR1 is SEHNR and CDR2 FQNEAQ (reference sequence). CDR3 in DNA: TGTGCCAGCAGCTTACGAGGAGACTCTGGGGCCAACGTCCTGACTTTC. It specifies CASSLRGDSGANVLTF.

The rearrangement uses TRBV15 and TRBJ2-3; D unclear. The CDR3 spans 16 residues. Germline V gene lookup returns CDR1 LNHNV and CDR2 YYDKDF (reference sequence). Trimming stripped 1 base from V and 2 bases from J, with 13 bases between. CDR3 protein: CATSRGQIPVTDTQYF. For the CDR3, the DNA is TGTGCCACCAGCAGAGGGCAGATCCCCGTCACAGATACGCAGTATTTT.